This T cell receptor (beta chain) stems from a study of early T cells in non-severe SARS-CoV-2 infection. Across the study: Sequencing used unsorted whole-blood bulk RNA, so chains lack pairing.

Per the germline V gene, CDR1 is MNHEY and CDR2 is SMNVEV (reference sequence). The V gene end was trimmed by 0 bases and the J gene end by 7 bases; junction bases not matched to a gene: 8. The CDR3 consists of 15 residues. This clonotype appeared a few times. Its antigen remains unknown. Whole-study results and caveats: The matching step, a VDJdb search, favored anti-spike CD8 responses and missed private and CD4 specificities.

Unique molecular identifier tags were affixed to discrete cDNA molecules. TCRdb recomputed calls from the 5' RACE reads with MiXCR, one row per CDR3 protein. The repertoire consists of around 70,000 distinct CDR3 sequences, with roughly 11% occurring once and the leading ten covering about 6.4%. The specimen was whole blood. This clonotype was sampled from an adult who was a healthcare worker with PCR-confirmed SARS-CoV-2 infection or an uninfected control (not recorded which). V gene TRBV27 combines with J gene TRBJ2-7, with 8 bases lining up with TRBD2. The CDR3 sequence: CASSLSSSGAPEQYF. The CDR3 coding sequence is TGTGCCAGCAGTTTATCGAGTAGCGGGGCCCCGGAGCAGTACTTC.